Listed below are T cell receptor beta chains from one sample, sequenced in a study of T cell changes during pregnancy in multiple sclerosis. Profiled with immunoSEQ multiplex PCR; TCRdb holds only in-frame clones, not every one. The repertoire holds just under 70,000 clones, with roughly nine tenths as singletons. The sequences come from peripheral blood, collected in the second trimester of pregnancy. These receptors were collected from a female donor with multiple sclerosis, enrolled in a pregnancy study. Both conserved end residues are part of each CDR3. A D gene is named only where the DNA matches it firmly. Clone size is given for some rows only: seen once, a few or many times, or a class if the clone is expanded.

TRBJ2-1 TRBD2 - TRBV7-6 CASSPLAGGPGEQFF TGTGCCAGCAGCCCACTAGCGGGGGGGCCTGGTGAGCAGTTCTTC
TRBJ2-6 - - TRBV5-1 CASNRGTGANVLTF TGCGCCAGCAACCGGGGGACTGGGGCCAACGTCCTGACTTTC
TRBJ1-1 - - TRBV5-4 CASSLNRPNTEAFF TGTGCCAGCAGCTTAAACAGGCCGAACACTGAAGCTTTCTTT
TRBJ2-1 TRBD2 once TRBV7-2 CASSLVEVGGYIEQFF TGTGCCAGCAGCTTAGTAGAGGTGGGGGGGTATATTGAGCAGTTCTTC
TRBJ1-2 - - TRBV7-6 CASSLGEGNYGYTF TGTGCCAGCAGCTTAGGAGAGGGAAACTATGGCTACACCTTC
TRBJ2-4 - - TRBV4-3 CASSQDAGGQGMSKNIQYF TGCGCCAGCAGCCAAGATGCGGGGGGACAGGGAATGTCCAAAAACATTCAGTACTTC
TRBJ1-1 - - TRBV5-1 CASSPSRGENTEAFF TGCGCCAGCAGCCCCTCCCGGGGAGAGAACACTGAAGCTTTCTTT
TRBJ1-1 TRBD1 - TRBV5-8 CASSLEDRGTTEAFF TGTGCCAGCAGCCTGGAAGACAGGGGGACCACTGAAGCTTTCTTT
TRBJ1-1 - - TRBV19 CASSSREAEAFF TGTGCCAGTAGTTCCAGGGAGGCCGAAGCTTTCTTT
TRBJ2-5 TRBD2 - TRBV5-1 CASSLPSGGRETQYF TGCGCCAGCAGCCTACCTAGCGGGGGTCGGGAGACCCAGTACTTC
TRBJ2-7 TRBD1 - TRBV29-1 CSVGDRDFPYEQYF TGCAGCGTTGGTGACAGGGATTTTCCCTACGAGCAGTACTTC
TRBJ1-5 - - TRBV7-2 CASSHAVGDQPQHF TGTGCCAGCAGCCACGCGGTAGGGGATCAGCCCCAGCATTTT
TRBJ1-4 - - TRBV18 CASSPGANEKLFF TGTGCCAGCTCACCCGGTGCAAATGAAAAACTGTTTTTT
TRBJ1-3 - - TRBV4-1 CASSQEERPADTIYF TGCGCCAGCAGCCAAGAGGAGAGACCGGCGGACACCATATATTTT
TRBJ2-6 TRBD2 - TRBV7-9 CASSPGGGGAGANVLTF TGTGCCAGCAGCCCTGGCGGGGGAGGGGCTGGGGCCAACGTCCTGACTTTC
TRBJ1-6 - - TRBV19 CASSTNRQNNSPLHF TGTGCCAGTAGTACGAACCGACAGAACAATTCACCCCTCCACTTT
TRBJ1-3 TRBD1 - TRBV9 CASSAIPGGGNTIYF TGTGCCAGCAGCGCAATACCAGGGGGTGGAAACACCATATATTTT
TRBJ2-2 TRBD2 - TRBV25-1 CASLGWRAGGATGELFF TGTGCCAGCCTAGGTTGGAGAGCGGGGGGGGCCACCGGGGAGCTGTTTTTT
TRBJ2-3 TRBD2 - TRBV5-1 CASSLAQRGLGDTQYF TGCGCCAGCAGCTTGGCCCAGCGGGGGCTTGGAGATACGCAGTATTTT
TRBJ1-1 - - TRBV29-1 CSVSRGQPNTEAFF TGCAGCGTTTCACGAGGACAGCCTAACACTGAAGCTTTCTTT
TRBJ1-2 - - TRBV18 CASSPAGFNYGYTF TGTGCCAGCTCCCCCGCAGGGTTTAACTATGGCTACACCTTC
TRBJ1-4 - - TRBV7-9 CASTPTSTTNEKLFF TGTGCCAGCACCCCGACATCCACAACTAATGAAAAACTGTTTTTT
TRBJ1-1 - - TRBV6-6 CASSYPGVTEAFF TGTGCCAGCAGTTACCCAGGGGTCACTGAAGCTTTCTTT
TRBJ1-4 - - TRBV6-5 CASSTFRGTNEKLFF TGTGCCAGCAGCACATTCAGGGGAACTAATGAAAAACTGTTTTTT
TRBJ1-4 - - TRBV5-4 CASREGGGRNEKLFF TGTGCCAGCAGGGAGGGAGGCGGACGTAATGAAAAACTGTTTTTT
TRBJ2-3 - - TRBV5-1 CASSSSGAPLVDTQYF TGCGCCAGCAGCAGCTCAGGGGCCCCGTTGGTAGATACGCAGTATTTT
TRBJ2-1 TRBD2 - TRBV5-8 CASSSGLAGWLREQFF TGTGCCAGCAGCTCGGGACTAGCGGGGTGGTTGCGGGAGCAGTTCTTC
TRBJ1-1 TRBD1 - TRBV9 CASSVGQGGTEAFF TGTGCCAGCAGCGTAGGGCAGGGGGGTACTGAAGCTTTCTTT
TRBJ2-3 - - TRBV5-4 CASSLKARGVTDTQYF TGTGCCAGCAGCTTGAAGGCACGGGGAGTCACAGATACGCAGTATTTT
TRBJ1-5 - - TRBV19 CASSIERGLGNQPQHF TGTGCCAGTAGTATAGAGAGAGGGCTCGGCAATCAGCCCCAGCATTTT
TRBJ2-1 TRBD2 - TRBV4-1 CASGIALAGANNEQFF TGCGCCAGCGGAATTGCGCTAGCGGGGGCCAACAATGAGCAGTTCTTC
TRBJ2-7 - - TRBV5-3 CARSRTQGRYEQYF TGTGCCAGAAGCCGAACACAGGGCCGGTACGAGCAGTACTTC
TRBJ1-6 - - TRBV21-1 CASSKWIQGVRYNSPLHF TGTGCCAGCAGCAAATGGATACAGGGGGTACGGTATAATTCACCCCTCCACTTT
TRBJ1-5 TRBD1 - TRBV11-2 CASSSSTGTQPQHF TGTGCCAGCAGCTCCTCGACAGGGACGCAGCCCCAGCATTTT
TRBJ2-5 - - TRBV7-2 CASSTGTRALQETQYF TGTGCCAGCAGCACCGGAACTAGAGCCCTCCAAGAGACCCAGTACTTC
TRBJ1-1 TRBD1 - TRBV4-2 CASSHPGGTEAFF TGTGCCAGCAGCCACCCAGGGGGAACTGAAGCTTTCTTT
TRBJ1-2 TRBD1 - TRBV10-3 CASTGTGTYGYTF TGTGCCAGCACCGGGACAGGAACCTATGGCTACACCTTC
TRBJ1-2 - - TRBV7-3 CASRGDNPNYGYTF TGTGCCAGCAGAGGGGACAACCCTAACTATGGCTACACCTTC
TRBJ2-7 TRBD1 - TRBV25-1 CASSHPGTGIYEQYF TGTGCCAGCAGCCACCCTGGGACAGGTATCTACGAGCAGTACTTC
TRBJ1-2 TRBD1 - TRBV28 CASRSTGEDGYTF TGTGCCAGCAGAAGTACAGGGGAGGATGGCTACACCTTC
TRBJ2-6 - - TRBV30 CAFRGGANVLTF TGTGCCTTCCGGGGAGGGGCCAACGTCCTGACTTTC
TRBJ2-1 - - TRBV7-8 CASSFSGYNEQFF TGTGCCAGCAGCTTTTCGGGGTACAATGAGCAGTTCTTC
TRBJ2-3 TRBD2 - TRBV6-5 CASSSPSGRGTDTQYF TGTGCCAGCAGTTCGCCTAGCGGGAGGGGCACAGATACGCAGTATTTT
TRBJ1-1 - - TRBV7-9 CASSLERVSWTEAFF TGTGCCAGCAGCTTGGAGAGGGTGAGTTGGACTGAAGCTTTCTTT
TRBJ2-1 - - TRBV9 CASSRGPDNNEQFF TGTGCCAGCAGCCGAGGGCCTGACAACAATGAGCAGTTCTTC
TRBJ2-7 - - TRBV6-6 CASSSNSIYEQYF TGTGCCAGCAGTTCCAACAGTATCTACGAGCAGTACTTC
TRBJ2-3 - - TRBV19 CASSAYRDTDTQYF TGTGCCAGTAGTGCCTACAGGGACACAGATACGCAGTATTTT
TRBJ1-5 - - TRBV28 CASSPTLRQPQHF TGTGCCAGCAGTCCCACTTTGCGTCAGCCCCAGCATTTT
TRBJ1-1 TRBD1 - TRBV4-3 CASSLRDRGVGNTEAFF TGCGCCAGCAGCCTCCGGGACAGGGGCGTGGGGAACACTGAAGCTTTCTTT
TRBJ2-3 - - TRBV18 CASSPLVSDTQYF TGTGCCAGCTCACCGTTAGTCTCAGATACGCAGTATTTT